The 16 T cell receptor beta chains below come from one sample, sequenced in a study of OX40 agonist ivuxolimab in advanced cancers. Sequencing was performed with immunoSEQ multiplex PCR; in TCRdb, only in-frame clones are kept and a portion is missing. The table has roughly 60,000 clones, approximately 90% seen once. The specimen comprised CD4+ or CD8+ T cells sorted from blood, sampled in a trial of the OX40 agonist ivuxolimab. These receptors originate from an adult with an advanced solid tumor such as melanoma, head and neck, liver or kidney cancer.

The V call is TRBV9, the J call TRBJ1-2, with D possibly TRBD1 on 6 matching bases. The germline CDR1 and CDR2 sequences are SGDLS and YYNGEE. This CDR3 is 16 amino acids long. The germline V and J ends were trimmed by 4 bases and 7 bases, with 23 bases remaining between them. The CDR3 region has the DNA TGTGCCAGCAGCCGAAGCCCCGGGGGCGGGGGTGGTGGCTACACCTTC. This translates into CASSRSPGGGGGGYTF.

The chain couples TRBV11-3 to TRBJ1-4; 8 positions match TRBD1. CDR1 is SGHNT, CDR2 YENEEA, per germline. This CDR3 is 16 amino acids long. V shed 4 bases and J 7 bases; nucleotides not matched to a gene: 11. CDR3 DNA sequence: TGTGCCAGCAGCTCTTCCCCAGGGGGCAGCGGTGAAAAACTGTTTTTT. Translation gives CASSSSPGGSGEKLFF.

The chain links TRBV6-5 to TRBJ1-2, with D possibly TRBD1 on 6 matching bases. Germline V gives CDR1 MNHEY, CDR2 SVGAGI. V was shortened by 5 bases and J by 6 bases, with 13 bases between the two germline ends. This CDR3 has 13 amino acids. CDR3 bases: TGTGCCAGCAGTCCCAACAGGGCAAATGGCTACACCTTC. As protein: CASSPNRANGYTF.

The J gene is TRBJ1-2, the V gene TRBV6-5, with D possibly being TRBD1 (5 bases). The CDR3 is made up of 12 amino acids. Per the germline V gene, CDR1 is MNHEY and CDR2 is SVGAGI. Trimming pared 7 bases from V and 6 bases from J, leaving 12 bases between. CDR3 amino acids: CASTRGADGYTF. The CDR3, as DNA: TGTGCCAGCACTAGGGGAGCGGATGGCTACACCTTC.

This chain uses TRBV6-5 with TRBJ1-1; D remains ambiguous. V was cut by 6 bases and J by 2 bases, with 10 bases left in between. Germline lookup yields CDR1 MNHEY and CDR2 SVGAGI. This CDR3 comprises 13 residues. CDR3 sequence: CASRTTENTEAFF. The CDR3 nucleotides are TGTGCCAGCAGGACAACGGAAAACACTGAAGCTTTCTTT.

The chain employs TRBV11-3 and TRBJ2-5, with unresolved D. Trimming removed 2 bases from V and 5 bases from J, with 3 bases in between. Germline CDR1 reads SGHNT; CDR2 reads YENEEA. This CDR3 contains 11 residues. CDR3 residues: CASSLFETQYF. The CDR3 DNA sequence: TGTGCCAGCAGCTTATTTGAGACCCAGTACTTC.

V and J are TRBV28 and TRBJ2-1, with a weak D call TRBD1 (5 bases). Germline lookup yields CDR1 MDHEN and CDR2 SYDVKM. The CDR3 is 14 residues long. Trimming pared 8 bases from V and 0 bases from J, leaving 11 bases between. The CDR3 DNA reads as TGTGCCAGCTGGGGCCAGAGCTCCTACAATGAGCAGTTCTTC. Translation gives CASWGQSSYNEQFF.

The J gene is TRBJ2-7, the V gene TRBV6-6; no clear D gene. The V end lost 8 bases, the J end lost 3 bases, and 20 bases lay between the germline ends. The CDR3 has 15 amino acids. Per the germline V gene, CDR1 is MNHNY and CDR2 is SVGAGI (reference sequence). The CDR3 is CASGIQLLGYYEQYF. CDR3 DNA: TGTGCCAGCGGTATACAGCTCCTCGGTTACTACGAGCAGTACTTC.

This clone was detected a few times. J is TRBJ1-5 and V is TRBV28; a possible D gene is TRBD1 (5 bases). Trimming took off 7 bases at V and 2 bases at J, with 6 bases between the two ends. CDR3 length equals 12 residues. The germline V gene has CDR1 MDHEN and CDR2 SYDVKM. The CDR3: CASTGGNQPQHF. As DNA, the CDR3 is TGTGCCAGCACGGGGGGCAATCAGCCCCAGCATTTT.

V gene TRBV10-2 combines with J gene TRBJ2-5; a possible D gene is TRBD1 (6 bases). CDR3 length: 12 amino acids. Per germline, CDR1 WSHSY and CDR2 SAAADI. Trimming took 10 bases from V and 2 from J, leaving 11 bases between them. The DNA for the CDR3 is TGCGCCACCTCACAGGGACAAGAGACCCAGTACTTC. Translated: CATSQGQETQYF.

This chain joins TRBV11-3 and TRBJ2-1, with TRBD2 matching over 10 bases. Germline CDR1 reads SGHNT; CDR2 reads YENEEA. The CDR3 consists of 15 residues. V lost 2 bases, J lost 3 bases, and 1 base stayed unmatched. The CDR3 here is CASSLTSGDYNEQFF. The DNA of the CDR3 is TGTGCCAGCAGCTTAACTAGCGGGGACTACAATGAGCAGTTCTTC.

This clone was observed a few times. V usage is TRBV5-1 and J usage is TRBJ1-4; the D gene is possibly TRBD1 (5 bases). Trimming left V 0 bases short and J 6 bases short, with 12 bases between. Germline V gene sequence: CDR1 SGHRS, CDR2 YFSETQ. This CDR3 spans 15 amino acids. DNA for the CDR3: TGCGCCAGCAGCTTGGAGGGGAGCCCACATGAAAAACTGTTTTTT. This sequence encodes CASSLEGSPHEKLFF.

This rearrangement joins TRBV5-1 to TRBJ2-7, with D possibly matching TRBD1 (7 bases). The germline V gene has CDR1 SGHRS and CDR2 YFSETQ. The CDR3 runs 15 residues. Between the trimmed V and J ends, which lost 4 bases and 0 bases, there was a span of 14 bases. The CDR3 here is CASSGGTASSYEQYF. In nucleotides, the CDR3 is TGCGCCAGCAGCGGCGGGACAGCTAGCTCCTACGAGCAGTACTTC. Full variable domain (outside the CDR3, taken from reference TRBV5-1 and TRBJ2-7): KAGVTQTPRYLIKTRGQQVTLSCSPISGHRSVSWYQQTPGQGLQFLFEYFSETQRNKGNFPGRFSGRQFSNSRSEMNVSTLELGDSALYLCASSGGTASSYEQYFGPGTRLTVT.

In its sample, this clone was seen once. The chain carries TRBV7-9 and TRBJ2-1; 13 bases match TRBD2. Per germline, CDR1 SEHNR and CDR2 FQNEAQ (reference sequence). The CDR3 loop spans 15 amino acids. Losses at the gene ends were 5 bases for V and 6 bases for J; bases not matched to a gene: 4. CDR3 region: CASSTSGRVLNEQFF. DNA for the CDR3: TGTGCCAGCAGCACTAGCGGGAGGGTCCTCAATGAGCAGTTCTTC.

CDR3 nucleotides: TGTGCCAGCAGCTTACAGGGCAATCAGCCCCAGCATTTT. Its translation: CASSLQGNQPQHF. The rearrangement joins TRBV7-9 to TRBJ1-5; D uncertain. The CDR3 runs to 13 residues. V gave up 2 bases and J gave up 2 bases, with 4 bases separating them. Germline lookup yields CDR1 SEHNR and CDR2 FQNEAQ (reference sequence).

The gene calls are TRBV6-6 and TRBJ1-2; unclear D gene. V shed 0 bases and J shed 0 bases, with 8 bases lying between them. Germline CDR1 reads MNHNY; CDR2 reads SVGAGI (reference sequence). The CDR3 totals 15 residues. The CDR3, as DNA: TGTGCCAGCAGTTACTCGGCAGTTGCTAACTATGGCTACACCTTC. Its translation: CASSYSAVANYGYTF.